A single TCR beta chain is shown here with its context. Authors' data handling: The assay estimated nucleated cells by amplifying reference gene primers. The repertoire was sequenced with immunoSEQ multiplex PCR; TCRdb's copy has only in-frame clones and lacks some. V and J calls and clone size are copied from that table; D and trimming were computed from the DNA. The sample has tens of thousands of clones, roughly 87% seen once. This entry belongs to a study of blood T cell repertoires in COVID-19. With 1 base removed from V and 8 bases from J, the gap between germline ends came to 13 bases. The germline CDR1 and CDR2 sequences are SGHRS and YFSETQ. This CDR3 is built from 14 residues.

This receptor was obtained from an elderly man with acute or convalescent COVID-19. The specimen was peripheral blood. The chain couples TRBV5-1 to TRBJ2-1; the D gene is possibly TRBD1 (6 bases). DNA for the CDR3: TGCGCCAGCAGCTTGAGTCAGGGGTCCCATGAGCAGTTCTTC. Residues: CASSLSQGSHEQFF.